Presented here are 26 T cell receptor beta chains from one specimen sequenced in a study of T cells after yellow fever vaccination. TCRdb processed the 5' RACE reads anew with MiXCR; each CDR3 protein has one entry. The sample has approximately 600,000 distinct CDR3 sequences; more than 9% are singletons. The sequenced sample was PBMCs, obtained on the day of the yellow fever booster vaccination. The receptors shown here come from a man aged 25-40 years who received the YFV17D yellow fever vaccine.

The V gene is TRBV4-1, the J gene TRBJ2-1; D gene uncertain. From germline, CDR1 is MGHRA and CDR2 YSYEKL. The CDR3 length is 15 residues. Trimming stripped 0 bases from V and 2 bases from J, with 8 bases between. The CDR3 reads CASSQDGVPYNEQFF. CDR3 DNA: TGCGCCAGCAGCCAAGATGGGGTCCCCTACAATGAGCAGTTCTTC.

This clonotype was seen more than once but under ten times. The chain uses TRBV5-1 and TRBJ2-1, with a weak D call TRBD1 (6 bases). Germline V CDR1 and CDR2: SGHRS, YFSETQ. Trimming pared 6 bases from V and 8 bases from J, leaving 15 bases between. The CDR3 is 13 residues long. The CDR3 DNA sequence: TGCGCCAGCACCAGGGGTGTTTACCATGAGCAGTTCTTC. Translating gives CASTRGVYHEQFF.

The chain joins TRBV15 to TRBJ2-2; D is possibly TRBD1 (6 bases). Trimming shortened V by 3 bases and J by 4 bases, and 9 bases separated the two germline ends. The CDR3 length is 14 residues. Per the germline V gene, CDR1 is LNHNV and CDR2 is YYDKDF (reference sequence). The CDR3: CATSSQGSTGELFF. In nucleotides, the CDR3 is TGTGCCACCAGCAGCCAGGGGAGCACCGGGGAGCTGTTTTTT.

V usage is TRBV7-9 and J usage is TRBJ2-5, with 14 bases aligning to TRBD2. Germline lookup yields CDR1 SEHNR and CDR2 FQNEAQ (reference sequence). V trimming: 5 bases; J trimming: 10 bases; junction bases outside the gene matches: 6. The CDR3 extends over 14 amino acids. Here the CDR3 reads CASSIPGTSGSQYF. For the CDR3, the DNA is TGTGCCAGCAGCATACCCGGGACTAGCGGGAGCCAGTACTTC.

The chain joins TRBV7-2 to TRBJ2-1; 9 bases match TRBD1. The V and J ends lost 5 bases and 5 bases, in that order; junction bases with no gene match: 7. CDR1 SGHTA and CDR2 FQGNSA come from the germline V gene. This CDR3 region has 15 residues. CDR3 DNA: TGTGCCAGCAGCCTAGGGGACAGGGTAGACAATGAGCAGTTCTTC. Protein sequence: CASSLGDRVDNEQFF.

Only a few counts were recorded for this clonotype. V gene TRBV12-3 or TRBV12-4 combines with J gene TRBJ2-1, with 7 bases fitting TRBD2. The CDR3 sequence is 9 residues long. V shed 8 bases and J 15 bases; nucleotides not matched to a gene: 4. In nucleotides, the CDR3 is TGTGCCAGCGGGAGGGCTCGGTTCTTC. Its translation: CASGRARFF.

The chain joins TRBV2 to TRBJ1-6; possibly TRBD1 for D (6 bases). The V and J ends lost 8 bases and 2 bases respectively, with 19 bases between them. The CDR3 sequence is 17 residues long. CDR1 and CDR2 from the germline V gene are SNHLY and FYNNEI. The CDR3 reads CASQRTVGATYNSPLHF. The CDR3 coding sequence is TGTGCCAGCCAGCGGACAGTAGGGGCCACCTATAATTCACCCCTCCACTTT.

This clonotype showed up just a few times. V is TRBV6-6 and J is TRBJ1-1, with D perhaps matching TRBD1 (5 bases). This CDR3 is built from 13 residues. Germline CDR1 MNHNY, CDR2 SVGAGI (reference sequence). V gave up 7 bases and J gave up 4 bases, with 13 bases separating them. CDR3 coding DNA: TGTGCCAGCACGATTACAGGTGGCACTGAAGCTTTCTTT. As protein: CASTITGGTEAFF.

This clonotype was detected ten times or more. The chain employs TRBV5-1 and TRBJ1-1; 7 nucleotides align to TRBD1. With V trimmed by 0 bases and J by 6 bases, 2 bases remained unmatched. CDR1 SGHRS and CDR2 YFSETQ come from the germline V gene. The CDR3 is 13 residues long. The CDR3 coding sequence is TGCGCCAGCAGCTTGGGGCAGGGGGCTGAAGCTTTCTTT. This translates into CASSLGQGAEAFF.

This clonotype came up a few times. J is TRBJ1-5 and V is TRBV7-2; 7 bases agree with TRBD1. This CDR3 region has 16 residues. Germline V lookup: CDR1 SGHTA, CDR2 FQGNSA. The J segment lost 6 bases and the V segment lost 1 base, leaving 9 bases of the junction unmatched. The CDR3, as DNA: TGTGCCAGCAGCTTAGGTACAGGGACAGCGGGTCAGCCCCAGCATTTT. Amino acid sequence: CASSLGTGTAGQPQHF.

This clonotype has more than one count but fewer than ten. This rearrangement joins TRBV14 to TRBJ1-2; D call uncertain. The germline CDR1 and CDR2 sequences are SGHDN and FVKESK. CDR3 size: 15 residues. Deletions cut 1 base from V and 4 bases from J, with 13 bases between. The DNA of the CDR3 is TGTGCCAGCAGCCAAGGGGGTGCAGGACTCTATGGCTACACCTTC. It translates to CASSQGGAGLYGYTF.

The V and J genes are TRBV18 and TRBJ2-3, with TRBD2 as a possible D gene (6 bases). V lost 4 bases, J lost 0 bases, and 14 bases lay in between. Germline V gives CDR1 KGHSH, CDR2 LQKENI. This CDR3 has 16 amino acids. The CDR3 nucleotides are TGTGCCAGCTCACTAACAACCGGGACTAGCACAGATACGCAGTATTTT. It encodes CASSLTTGTSTDTQYF.

This chain links TRBV20-1 with TRBJ2-7; maybe TRBD1 (5 bases). This CDR3 has 14 amino acids. V was cut by 0 bases and J by 5 bases, with 14 bases left in between. Germline V lookup: CDR1 DFQATT, CDR2 SNEGSKA (reference sequence). As DNA, the CDR3 is TGCAGTGCTAGAGATATAAGGGGTTTGGACGAGCAGTACTTC. Its translation is CSARDIRGLDEQYF.

At least ten counts were recorded for this clonotype. CDR3 protein: CSAQLLRSYEQYF. CDR3 nucleotide sequence: TGCAGTGCTCAACTCCTACGAAGCTACGAGCAGTACTTC. The chain recombines TRBV20-1 with TRBJ2-7; no reliable D call. V shed 5 bases and J shed 3 bases, with 14 bases lying between them. In germline, CDR1 is DFQATT, CDR2 SNEGSKA (reference sequence). This CDR3 region has 13 residues.

The chain recombines TRBV20-1 with TRBJ1-1; TRBD1 agrees at 8 bases. CDR3 length: 11 residues. J lost 7 bases, V lost 6 bases, and 4 bases had no gene match. In germline, CDR1 is DFQATT, CDR2 SNEGSKA (reference sequence). In DNA form, the CDR3 reads TGCAGTGCAAGGACAGGGTTTGAAGCTTTCTTT. It encodes CSARTGFEAFF.

The chain joins TRBV5-1 to TRBJ2-1; 11 positions agree with TRBD2. The V and J ends lost 1 base and 5 bases, in that order; junction bases with no gene match: 5. CDR3 size: 16 residues. Germline CDR1 and CDR2: SGHRS and YFSETQ. CDR3 residues: CASSLWGTSGNNEQFF. Here the CDR3 DNA reads TGCGCCAGCAGCTTGTGGGGGACTAGCGGCAACAATGAGCAGTTCTTC. The full variable domain, with the rest looked up from reference TRBV5-1 and TRBJ2-1, is KAGVTQTPRYLIKTRGQQVTLSCSPISGHRSVSWYQQTPGQGLQFLFEYFSETQRNKGNFPGRFSGRQFSNSRSEMNVSTLELGDSALYLCASSLWGTSGNNEQFFGPGTRLTVL.

This clonotype was counted only a few times. This rearrangement joins TRBV20-1 to TRBJ2-2, with D possibly TRBD2 on 6 matching bases. The CDR3 has 14 residues. V dropped 1 base and J dropped 5 bases, with 11 bases sitting between them. Germline CDR1 is DFQATT and CDR2 is SNEGSKA (reference sequence). The CDR3 region is CSARAGAWTGELFF. CDR3 sequence (DNA): TGCAGTGCTAGAGCGGGAGCATGGACCGGGGAGCTGTTTTTT.

This clonotype was counted a single time. The chain joins TRBV7-2 to TRBJ2-2; D tentatively fits TRBD1 or TRBD2 (6 bases each). This CDR3 is built from 14 residues. CDR1 is SGHTA and CDR2 is FQGNSA in the germline V gene. Trimming pared 11 bases from V and 0 bases from J, leaving 13 bases between. CDR3 DNA sequence: TGTGCCCAGTTGGGGGGCTCGAACACCGGGGAGCTGTTTTTT. Translated: CAQLGGSNTGELFF.

This clonotype occurred many times. J is TRBJ2-5 and V is TRBV27; 8 positions match TRBD1. Trimming cost V 4 bases and J 4 bases; bases outside gene matches: 11. This CDR3 spans 16 amino acids. The germline V gene encodes CDR1 MNHEY and CDR2 SMNVEV (reference sequence). CDR3 loop: CASSSARIGQGETQYF. As DNA, the CDR3 is TGTGCCAGCAGTTCCGCGAGGATCGGACAGGGAGAGACCCAGTACTTC.

This clonotype was recorded a few times. The chain joins TRBV6-1 to TRBJ1-4; 7 bases are a match to TRBD1. Trimming at V came to 6 bases and at J to 6 bases, leaving 10 bases not matched to a gene. The CDR3 length is 15 residues. Germline V CDR1 and CDR2: MNHNS, SASEGT. The CDR3 region has the DNA TGTGCCAGCAGCCTCCGGGACAGAAAGGATGAAAAACTGTTTTTT. It yields the protein CASSLRDRKDEKLFF.

The chain employs TRBV7-8 and TRBJ1-2; a weak D match, TRBD1 (6 bases). Per the germline V gene, CDR1 is SGHVS and CDR2 is FQNEAQ. V was clipped by 5 bases and J by 0 bases, with 13 bases between them. This CDR3 is built from 15 residues. The CDR3 loop reads CASSPGASSNYGYTF. For the CDR3, the DNA is TGTGCCAGCAGCCCAGGGGCCAGTTCTAACTATGGCTACACCTTC. Complete variable domain (other parts from reference TRBV7-8 and TRBJ1-2): GAGVSQSPRYKVAKRGQDVALRCDPISGHVSLFWYQQALGQGPEFLTYFQNEAQLDKSGLPSDRFFAERPEGSVSTLKIQRTQQEDSAVYLCASSPGASSNYGYTFGSGTRLTVV.

The rearrangement uses TRBV20-1 and TRBJ1-1; D might be TRBD1 (5 bases). Between the trimmed V and J ends, which lost 7 bases and 0 bases, there was a span of 9 bases. The CDR3 spans 12 residues. Per the germline V gene, CDR1 is DFQATT and CDR2 is SNEGSKA (reference sequence). CDR3 nucleotides: TGCAGTGTGGGGGGGATGAACACTGAAGCTTTCTTT. Translated: CSVGGMNTEAFF.

This chain uses TRBV18 with TRBJ2-4, with no clear D. V was cut by 3 bases and J by 8 bases, with 14 bases left in between. Germline CDR1 KGHSH, CDR2 LQKENI. The CDR3 length is 14 residues. The CDR3 region is CASSPPSPMDIQYF. The CDR3 DNA is TGTGCCAGCTCACCGCCGAGCCCTATGGACATTCAGTACTTC.

This clonotype was observed many times. This sequence joins TRBV4-2 and TRBJ2-1; no definite D call. The V end was cut by 3 bases, the J end by 6 bases, with 9 bases between. The CDR3 is 13 residues long. Germline CDR1 is LGHNA and CDR2 is YNFKEQ. CDR3 amino acids: CASSQKKVNEQFF. The CDR3 region has the DNA TGTGCCAGCAGCCAGAAGAAGGTCAATGAGCAGTTCTTC.

This clonotype has ten or more counts. This chain connects TRBV6-1 to TRBJ2-1; 7 bases agree with TRBD2. V lost 8 bases, J lost 7 bases, and 20 bases stayed unmatched. From germline, CDR1 is MNHNS and CDR2 SASEGT. The CDR3 spans 17 residues. The CDR3 DNA sequence: TGTGCCAGCCTAAGGTTGGCCCGACTAGCCCAGGGAAATGAGCAGTTCTTC. Amino acids: CASLRLARLAQGNEQFF.

This clonotype was seen repeatedly, ten times or more. V gene TRBV20-1 combines with J gene TRBJ2-4; D gene uncertain. CDR1 and CDR2 from the germline V gene are DFQATT and SNEGSKA (reference sequence). V lost 5 bases and J lost 5, with 7 bases in between. CDR3 size: 11 residues. CDR3 region: CSAPDQNIQYF. As DNA, the CDR3 is TGCAGTGCTCCGGACCAAAACATTCAGTACTTC.